This T cell receptor (beta chain) was sequenced in a study of beta chain features in type 1 diabetes (dated by TCRdb to 2017 to 2018). As for the study more broadly: Mean age, gender distribution, total cell number and subset yield did not differ between patients and healthy donors. A total of 90 million to 130 million sorted cells were examined across all samples, and a strong correlation was observed between cell number per subset and RNA yield. In the study, recently diagnosed type 1 diabetes patients and matched healthy donors were compared on the TCRB repertoires of their sorted circulating CD4+ T cell subsets. Regulatory and stem cell-like memory subsets were isolated from only 8 patients and 8 healthy donors, whereas naive and central memory subsets came from all 30 or so donors. General study outcomes and caveats: PCR might favor shorter templates, but patient and control samples were amplified and corrected together, so any skew would affect both groups equally. Because cDNA was sequenced instead of genomic DNA, highly expressing activated cells could be over-represented, though the groups showed no difference in activation or CD3 levels. Because the HLA sub-analyses included only small numbers of individuals, any influence of HLA type on TCRB rearrangement was left unresolved. Fewer insertions and more nucleotide deletions at VDJ recombination sites were observed in patients with type 1 diabetes, implying thymic rearrangement abnormalities. In all four CD4+ subsets, TCRB CDR3 length was moderately but significantly shorter in type 1 diabetes patients. Naive, central memory and regulatory TCRB repertoires appeared to be more alike among patients than among healthy donors.

A single peripheral blood draw of about 116 mL on average was collected from each donor into heparinised tubes. Using a panel that included CD45RO, CCR7, CD25, CD127, CD95 and CD27, naive, central memory, regulatory and stem cell-like memory CD4+ T cells were sorted on a BD FACSAria II. A purity above 95% was achieved for all sorted populations. PBMCs were separated immediately by Lymphoprep density gradient centrifugation and were stained directly, without being cultured. Samples were stained and sorted in pairs, with one healthy donor and one patient per experiment, so that batch effects were minimized. Of note for this clone: Its antigen specificity is not known. No much larger clone is present one base from it, and per-base qualities are unavailable.

The High Capacity cDNA Reverse Transcription Kit was used to reverse transcribe all of the isolated RNA, meaning that expressed TCRB transcripts were what got sequenced. Deep immunoSEQ sequencing was performed on naive, central memory and regulatory T cell samples, with an average of around 3.4 million total reads per sample. After sorted cells were lysed in RLT buffer, RNA was extracted with DNase-treated RNeasy Micro or Mini kits, with the choice depending on cell number. To prevent cross-contamination, each cell subset was processed individually, whereas patient and healthy donor samples were processed jointly. TCRB sequences were amplified from cDNA with the immunoSEQ multiplex PCR, producing 87-bp fragments spanning the CDR3 region. Amplicons were sequenced on the Illumina HiSeq platform. The study's processing was this. PCR bias was computationally corrected using synthetic template baselines, reads within Hamming distance 2 were collapsed, and singletons that could not be merged were discarded. Reads were aligned to IMGT to assign V, D and J genes, CDR3 length, and insertions or deletions at six rearrangement sites. Within each subset, clonotype counts were normalized to sorted cell number, after which true diversity and Gini coefficients were computed with the tcR R package. The overlap coefficient, calculated on TCRB nucleotide sequences, was used to measure repertoire sharing. As a proxy for the pre-selection repertoire, out-of-frame TCRB sequences from naive cells were analyzed. Here the immuneACCESS table is served through TCRdb, limited to in-frame sequences with V and J called. Missing clones are a known gap in these copies; in checked studies unresolved V genes cover under half, and the rest lacks a known reason. That table supplies the V and J calls and clone size; D and trimming were determined from the DNA. In this sample the table shows roughly 330,000 clones, 9.5% to 11% of which occur a single time. Over 0.015% of the sample rests with the top ten.

Sequences SGHRS (CDR1) and YFSETQ (CDR2) are obtained from the germline V gene. V ends up 2 bases short and J 2 bases short, with an unmatched junction base count of 3. CDR3 length: 16 amino acids, cysteine to phenylalanine. This entry keeps only the CDR3 DNA: 48 bases, framed from base 1. The chain was built from TRBV5-1 and TRBJ2-7; 14 bases in the junction line up with TRBD2. The sequence was obtained from a woman aged 30 to 39 in good health. The sequenced sample consisted of naive CD4+ T cells from blood. This specimen's cell subset or site label, interpreted: true naive CD4+ T cells. The nucleotides read TGCGCCAGCAGCTTCGGGACTAGCGGGAGCGCCTACGAGCAGTACTTC. This yields the protein CASSFGTSGSAYEQYF.